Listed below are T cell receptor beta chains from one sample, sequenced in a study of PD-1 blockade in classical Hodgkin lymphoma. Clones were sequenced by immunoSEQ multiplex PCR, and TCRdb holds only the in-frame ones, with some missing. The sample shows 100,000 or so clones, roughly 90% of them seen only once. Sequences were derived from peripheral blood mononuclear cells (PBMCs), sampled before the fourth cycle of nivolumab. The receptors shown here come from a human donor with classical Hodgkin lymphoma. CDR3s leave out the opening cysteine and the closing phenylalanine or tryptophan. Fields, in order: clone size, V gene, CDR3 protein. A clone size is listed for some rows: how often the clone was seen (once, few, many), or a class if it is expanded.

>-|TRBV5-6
ASSFVGLYEQY
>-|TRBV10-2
ASSESAGRQF
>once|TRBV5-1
ASSLVSLWVTEAF
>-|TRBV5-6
ASSLVAPYEQY
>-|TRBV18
ASSPLVGGGGNEQF
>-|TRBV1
TSSQDEGQVYSNQPQH
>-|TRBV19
ATATSGRAVNEQF
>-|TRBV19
ASSPLTNYNEQF
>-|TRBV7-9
ATELGAVDTQY
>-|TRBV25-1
ASSGQQSSGYRYNEQF
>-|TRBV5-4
ASSLAGTGGYNEQF
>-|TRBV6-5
ASGDGRNTIY
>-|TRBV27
ALSVAGELF
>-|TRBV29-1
SGTGLTEAF
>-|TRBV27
ASSLREGTYGYT
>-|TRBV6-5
ASSFGYEQY
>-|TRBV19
ASSTWTSGRYEQY
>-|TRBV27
ASSPTTNLPEAF
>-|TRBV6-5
ASSYGGPYEQF
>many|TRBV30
AWGNTHDGTQY
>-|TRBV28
ASSPQGGAVEQY
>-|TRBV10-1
ASSELGPGPWTNTEAF
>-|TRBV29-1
SVEDILAGGRVNEQF
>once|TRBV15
ATGGQAYTEAF
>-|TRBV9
ASSVATAADTQY
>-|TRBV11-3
ASSAYTNNEQF
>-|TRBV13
ASSLGSLPNPHEQY
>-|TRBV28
ASSLYGQTYSNQPQH
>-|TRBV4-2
ASSQDRTETQY
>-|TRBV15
ATSEDRVPSTDTQY
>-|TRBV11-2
ASSPLLQREGNYEQY
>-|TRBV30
AWSPAGAANEQY
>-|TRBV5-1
ASSFSGGGYT
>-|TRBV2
ASSYRGPYWELYEQY
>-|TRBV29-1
SVDAGSTDTQY
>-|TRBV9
ASSVEPGQPLGDTQY
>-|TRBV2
ASSVRGWDNQPQH
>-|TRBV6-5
ASSSPSADTQY
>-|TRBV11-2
ASSFGQGSQPQH
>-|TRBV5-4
ASSLDSYGYT
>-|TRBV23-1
ASSQLVLDRGGNEQF
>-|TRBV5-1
ASSQGGNQPQH
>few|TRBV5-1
ASSLGMSTDTQY
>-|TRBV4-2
ASSPRLPLTGTGVAEAF
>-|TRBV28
ASSFNKRTYNEQF
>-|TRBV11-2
ASSSLVRETGQY
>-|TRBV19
ASSIERGGQETQY
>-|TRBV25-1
ASSAGLAETYEQY
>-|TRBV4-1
ASSQENRENQPQH
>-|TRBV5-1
ASSLGGMNTEAF
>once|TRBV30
AWSNSGSGRYEQY
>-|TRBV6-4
ASRDTSGRVRATDTQY
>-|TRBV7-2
ASSRDYPSYEQY